This T cell receptor (beta chain) was profiled in a study of T-cell reconstitution after alpha-beta-depleted transplantation in children. This clonotype was detected only a few times. Antigen specificity is unknown. During its preparation, the TCRbeta library received unique molecular identifiers. TCRdb analysed the PCR reads with MiXCR anew, one entry per CDR3 protein. The data contain around 960,000 distinct CDR3 sequences, about 26% of them singletons. General study findings and limits: Surviving thymic progenitors and recipient T cells were the source of high TCRbeta diversity at day 60 in some patients.

The clonotype comes from a boy under two years old who had a stem cell transplant for SCID, so the T cells may come from the graft donor. The material was PBMCs, mostly from graft donor cells, obtained 360 days after TCRalphabeta/CD19-depleted stem cell transplant.

The CDR3 spells CASSYGDSQNYEQYF. Here the CDR3 DNA reads TGTGCCAGCAGTTACGGGGACTCGCAAAACTACGAGCAGTACTTC. The chain uses TRBV6-5 and TRBJ2-7; weak D call: TRBD2 (6 bases). The CDR3 length is 15 residues. Trimming removed 2 bases at V and 3 bases at J, with 14 bases between. Per the germline V gene, CDR1 is MNHEY and CDR2 is SVGAGI.